This TCR beta chain was captured in a study of blood T cell repertoires in COVID-19. Here immunoSEQ multiplex PCR was the method, and the copy in TCRdb shows in-frame clones only, minus some. The repertoire holds 160,000 or so clones, with approximately 83% as singletons. This clone was observed a handful of times. Germline CDR1 and CDR2: SGHTA and FQGNSA. The CDR3 extends over 16 amino acids. V lost 5 bases to trimming and J lost 7 bases; unmatched junction nucleotides: 15. The chain links TRBV7-2 to TRBJ2-7; 9 bases fit TRBD2. What was sequenced was peripheral blood. This receptor was taken from a human donor in a cohort sampled during active COVID-19. This chain's CDR3 is CASSPGEAGGRREQYF. In DNA, the CDR3 is TGTGCCAGCAGCCCAGGGGAGGCGGGAGGGAGAAGAGAGCAGTACTTC.